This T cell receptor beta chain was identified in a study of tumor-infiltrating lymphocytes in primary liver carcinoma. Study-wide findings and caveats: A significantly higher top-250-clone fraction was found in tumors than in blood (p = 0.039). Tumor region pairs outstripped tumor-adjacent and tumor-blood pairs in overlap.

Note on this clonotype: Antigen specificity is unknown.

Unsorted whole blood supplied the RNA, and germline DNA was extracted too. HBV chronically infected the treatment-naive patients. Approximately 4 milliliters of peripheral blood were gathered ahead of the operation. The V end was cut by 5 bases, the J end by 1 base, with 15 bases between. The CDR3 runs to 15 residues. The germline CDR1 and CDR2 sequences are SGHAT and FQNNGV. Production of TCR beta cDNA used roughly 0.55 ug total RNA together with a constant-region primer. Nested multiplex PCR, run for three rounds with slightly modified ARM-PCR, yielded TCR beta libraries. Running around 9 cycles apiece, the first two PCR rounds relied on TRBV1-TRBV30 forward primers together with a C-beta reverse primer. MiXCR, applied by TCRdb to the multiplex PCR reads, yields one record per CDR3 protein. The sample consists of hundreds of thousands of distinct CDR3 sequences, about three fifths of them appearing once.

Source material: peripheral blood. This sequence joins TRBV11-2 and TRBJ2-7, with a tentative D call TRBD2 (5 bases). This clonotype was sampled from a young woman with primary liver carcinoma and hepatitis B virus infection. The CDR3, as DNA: TGTGCCAGCAGCCTAGGAGCGGCCGCTTCCTACGAGCAGTACTTC. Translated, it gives CASSLGAAASYEQYF.